Listed here are 4 T cell receptor beta chains from one sample, sequenced in a study of T cells in Graves' hyperthyroidism and ophthalmopathy. Amplification targeted TCR beta CDR3 regions from RNA transcripts. First-round RT-PCR of the TCR CDR3 relied on the HTBI primer set. TCRdb re-called the multiplex PCR reads through MiXCR, storing one row per CDR3 protein. The sample shows about 640,000 distinct CDR3 sequences, less than 25% of them seen only once. Source material: blood. The source is a man aged 25-45 years with Graves' ophthalmopathy.

The chain couples TRBV7-8 to TRBJ2-2; unclear D gene. Trimming left V 3 bases short and J 0 bases short, with 11 bases between. Per germline, CDR1 SGHVS and CDR2 FQNEAQ. The CDR3 is 16 residues long. This CDR3 reads CASSLETLANTGELFF. CDR3 nucleotides: TGTGCCAGCAGCTTGGAGACTCTCGCGAACACCGGGGAGCTGTTTTTT.

The genes are TRBV28 and TRBJ2-1, with 9 bases aligning to TRBD2. Germline V CDR1 and CDR2: MDHEN, SYDVKM. After removal of 5 bases from V and 8 bases from J, the junction contained 7 bases not matched to a gene. This CDR3 has 14 amino acids. The CDR3 DNA reads TGTGCCAGCAGTAGCCCTAGCGGGACGGATGAGCAGTTCTTC. Translation gives CASSSPSGTDEQFF.

This clonotype was detected many times. The chain recombines TRBV20-1 with TRBJ1-5; maybe TRBD1 (5 bases). The V end lost 0 bases, the J end lost 5 bases, and 14 bases lay between the germline ends. Germline V CDR1 and CDR2: DFQATT, SNEGSKA (reference sequence). The CDR3 has 15 amino acids. CDR3 DNA: TGCAGTGCTAGAGATCCTCGGGGCCTGGATCAGCCCCAGCATTTT. This sequence encodes CSARDPRGLDQPQHF.

In its sample, this clonotype was seen a few times. J is TRBJ2-3 and V is TRBV6-1; 10 bases agree with TRBD1. The CDR3 has 17 residues. V was clipped by 5 bases and J by 2 bases; unmatched bases: 10. Germline CDR1 reads MNHNS; CDR2 reads SASEGT. The CDR3 DNA reads as TGTGCCAGCAGTTATCCTAGACAGGGGGCCTCCACAGATACGCAGTATTTT. Amino acid sequence: CASSYPRQGASTDTQYF.